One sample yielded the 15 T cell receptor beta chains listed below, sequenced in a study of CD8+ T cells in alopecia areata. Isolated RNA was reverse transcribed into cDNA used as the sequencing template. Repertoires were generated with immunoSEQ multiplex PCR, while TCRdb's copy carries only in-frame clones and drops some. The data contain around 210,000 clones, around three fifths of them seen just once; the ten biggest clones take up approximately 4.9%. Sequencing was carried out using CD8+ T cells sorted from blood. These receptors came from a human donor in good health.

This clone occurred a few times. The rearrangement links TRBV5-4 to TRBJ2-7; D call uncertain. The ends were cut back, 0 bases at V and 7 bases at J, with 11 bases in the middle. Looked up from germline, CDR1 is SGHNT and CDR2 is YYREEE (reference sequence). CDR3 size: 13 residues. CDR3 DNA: TGTGCCAGCAGCTTGGTTACAGAATCTGAGCAGTACTTC. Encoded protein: CASSLVTESEQYF. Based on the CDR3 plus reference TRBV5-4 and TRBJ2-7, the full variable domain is ETGVTQSPTHLIKTRGQQVTLRCSSQSGHNTVSWYQQALGQGPQFIFQYYREEENGRGNFPPRFSGLQFPNYSSELNVNALELDDSALYLCASSLVTESEQYFGPGTRLTVT.

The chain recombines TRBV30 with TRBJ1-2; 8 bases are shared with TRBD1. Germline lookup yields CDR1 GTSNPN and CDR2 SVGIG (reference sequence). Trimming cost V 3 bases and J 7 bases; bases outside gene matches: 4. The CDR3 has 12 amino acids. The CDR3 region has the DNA TGTGCCTGGAGGACAGGGGAGCTTGGCTACACCTTC. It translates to CAWRTGELGYTF.

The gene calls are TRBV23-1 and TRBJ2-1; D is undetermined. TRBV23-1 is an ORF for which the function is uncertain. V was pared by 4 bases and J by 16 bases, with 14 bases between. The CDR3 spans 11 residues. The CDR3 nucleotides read TGCGCCAGCAGTCTTCGGCCATCGGACTTCTTC. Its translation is CASSLRPSDFF.

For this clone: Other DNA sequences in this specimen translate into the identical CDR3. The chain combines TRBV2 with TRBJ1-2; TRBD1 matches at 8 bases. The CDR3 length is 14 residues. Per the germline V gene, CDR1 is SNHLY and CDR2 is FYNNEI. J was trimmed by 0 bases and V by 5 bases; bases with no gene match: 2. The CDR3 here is CASSPDRANYGYTF. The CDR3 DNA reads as TGTGCCAGCAGTCCGGACAGGGCTAACTATGGCTACACCTTC. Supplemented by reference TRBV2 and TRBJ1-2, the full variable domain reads EPEVTQTPSHQVTQMGQEVILRCVPISNHLYFYWYRQILGQKVEFLVSFYNNEISEKSEIFDDQFSVERPDGSNFTLKIRSTKLEDSAMYFCASSPDRANYGYTFGSGTRLTVV.

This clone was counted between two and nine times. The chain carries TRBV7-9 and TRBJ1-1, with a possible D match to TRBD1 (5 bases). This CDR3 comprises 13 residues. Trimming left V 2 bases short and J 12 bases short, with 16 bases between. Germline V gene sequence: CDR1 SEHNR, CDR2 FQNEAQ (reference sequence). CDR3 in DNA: TGTGCCAGCAGCTTATTAGCTGGCAGGGATCCTTTCTTT. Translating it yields CASSLLAGRDPFF. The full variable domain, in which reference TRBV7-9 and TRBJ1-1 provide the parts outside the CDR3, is DTGVSQNPRHKITKRGQNVTFRCDPISEHNRLYWYRQTLGQGPEFLTYFQNEAQLEKSRLLSDRFSAERPKGSFSTLEIQRTEQGDSAMYLCASSLLAGRDPFFGQGTRLTVV.

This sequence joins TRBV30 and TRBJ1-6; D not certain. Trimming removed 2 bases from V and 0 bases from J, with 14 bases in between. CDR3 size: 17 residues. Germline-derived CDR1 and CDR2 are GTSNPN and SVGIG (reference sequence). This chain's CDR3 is CAWSHRVPSSYNSPLHF. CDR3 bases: TGTGCCTGGAGTCACCGAGTCCCGAGCTCCTATAATTCACCCCTCCACTTT. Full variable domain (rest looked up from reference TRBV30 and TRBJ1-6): SQTIHQWPATLVQPVGSPLSLECTVEGTSNPNLYWYRQAAGRGLQLLFYSVGIGQISSEVPQNLSASRPQDRQFILSSKKLLLSDSGFYLCAWSHRVPSSYNSPLHFGNGTRLTVT.

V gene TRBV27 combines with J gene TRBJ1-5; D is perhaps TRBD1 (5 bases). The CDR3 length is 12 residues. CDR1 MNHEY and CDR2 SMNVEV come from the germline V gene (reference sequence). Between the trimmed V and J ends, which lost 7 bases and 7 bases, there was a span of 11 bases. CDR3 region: CASTTGGQPQHF. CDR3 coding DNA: TGTGCCAGCACTACCGGGGGGCAGCCCCAGCATTTT.

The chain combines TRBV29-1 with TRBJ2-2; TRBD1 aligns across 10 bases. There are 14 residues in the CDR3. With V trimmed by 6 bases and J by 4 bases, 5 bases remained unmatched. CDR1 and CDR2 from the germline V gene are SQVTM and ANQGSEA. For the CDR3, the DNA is TGCAGCGTAACCGGGACAGGGGCCACCGGGGAGCTGTTTTTT. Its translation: CSVTGTGATGELFF.

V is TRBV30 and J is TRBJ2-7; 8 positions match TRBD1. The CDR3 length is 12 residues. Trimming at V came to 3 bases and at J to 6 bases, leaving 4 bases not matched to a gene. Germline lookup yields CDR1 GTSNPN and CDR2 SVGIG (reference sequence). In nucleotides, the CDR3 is TGTGCCTGGAGCGGACAGGGTACCGAGCAGTACTTC. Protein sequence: CAWSGQGTEQYF.

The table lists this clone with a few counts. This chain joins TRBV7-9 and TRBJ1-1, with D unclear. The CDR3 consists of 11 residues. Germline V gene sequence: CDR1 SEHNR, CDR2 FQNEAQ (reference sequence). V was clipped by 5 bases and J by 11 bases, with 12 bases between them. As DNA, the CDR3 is TGTGCCAGCAGCGCAGATCGTCAGGCTTTCTTT. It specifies CASSADRQAFF. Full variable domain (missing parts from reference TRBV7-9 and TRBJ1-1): DTGVSQNPRHKITKRGQNVTFRCDPISEHNRLYWYRQTLGQGPEFLTYFQNEAQLEKSRLLSDRFSAERPKGSFSTLEIQRTEQGDSAMYLCASSADRQAFFGQGTRLTVV.

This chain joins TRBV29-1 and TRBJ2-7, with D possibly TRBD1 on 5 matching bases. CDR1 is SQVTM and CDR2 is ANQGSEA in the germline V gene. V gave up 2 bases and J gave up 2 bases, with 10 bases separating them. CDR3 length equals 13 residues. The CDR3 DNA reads TGCAGCGTTGAAAACGACAGCACCTACGAGCAGTACTTC. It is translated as CSVENDSTYEQYF.

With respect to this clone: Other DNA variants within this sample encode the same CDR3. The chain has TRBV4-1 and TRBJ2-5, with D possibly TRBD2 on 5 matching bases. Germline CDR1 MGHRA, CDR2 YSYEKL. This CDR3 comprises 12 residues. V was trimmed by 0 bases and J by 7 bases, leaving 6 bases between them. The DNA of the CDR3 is TGCGCCAGCAGCCAAGATGAGGGGACCCAGTACTTC. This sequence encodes CASSQDEGTQYF.

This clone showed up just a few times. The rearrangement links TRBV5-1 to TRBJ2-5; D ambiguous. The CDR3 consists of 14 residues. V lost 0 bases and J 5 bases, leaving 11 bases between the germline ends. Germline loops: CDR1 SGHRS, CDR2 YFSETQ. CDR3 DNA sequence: TGCGCCAGCAGCTTGGGTCTGGCGCGGGAGACCCAGTACTTC. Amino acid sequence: CASSLGLARETQYF. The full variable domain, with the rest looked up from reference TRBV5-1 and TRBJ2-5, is KAGVTQTPRYLIKTRGQQVTLSCSPISGHRSVSWYQQTPGQGLQFLFEYFSETQRNKGNFPGRFSGRQFSNSRSEMNVSTLELGDSALYLCASSLGLARETQYFGPGTRLLVL.

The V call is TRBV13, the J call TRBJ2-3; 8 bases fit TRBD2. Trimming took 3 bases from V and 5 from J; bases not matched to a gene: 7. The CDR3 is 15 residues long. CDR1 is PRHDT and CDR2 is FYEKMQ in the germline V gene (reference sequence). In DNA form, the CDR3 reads TGTGCCAGCAGCTTGCGGGGGGACCGCCGAGATACGCAGTATTTT. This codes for CASSLRGDRRDTQYF.

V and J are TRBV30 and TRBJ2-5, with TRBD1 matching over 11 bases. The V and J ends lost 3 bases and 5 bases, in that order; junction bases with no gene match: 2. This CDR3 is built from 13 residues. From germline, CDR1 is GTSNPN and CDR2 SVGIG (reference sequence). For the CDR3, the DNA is TGTGCCTGGAGGGACAGGGGGCACGAGACCCAGTACTTC. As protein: CAWRDRGHETQYF. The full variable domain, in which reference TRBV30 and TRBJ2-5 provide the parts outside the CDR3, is SQTIHQWPATLVQPVGSPLSLECTVEGTSNPNLYWYRQAAGRGLQLLFYSVGIGQISSEVPQNLSASRPQDRQFILSSKKLLLSDSGFYLCAWRDRGHETQYFGPGTRLLVL.